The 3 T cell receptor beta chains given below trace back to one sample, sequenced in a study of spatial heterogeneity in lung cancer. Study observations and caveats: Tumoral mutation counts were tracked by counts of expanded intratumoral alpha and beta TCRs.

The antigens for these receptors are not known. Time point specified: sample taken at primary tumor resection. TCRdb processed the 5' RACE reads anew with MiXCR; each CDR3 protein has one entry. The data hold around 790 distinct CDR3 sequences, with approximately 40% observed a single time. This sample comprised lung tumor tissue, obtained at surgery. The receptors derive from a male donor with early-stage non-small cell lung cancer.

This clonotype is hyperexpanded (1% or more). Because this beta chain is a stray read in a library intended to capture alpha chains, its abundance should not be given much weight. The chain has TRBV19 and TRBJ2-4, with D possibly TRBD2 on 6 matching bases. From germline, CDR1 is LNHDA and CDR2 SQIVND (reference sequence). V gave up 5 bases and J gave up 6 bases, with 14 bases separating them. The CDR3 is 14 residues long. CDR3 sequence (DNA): TGTGCCAGTAGTCCCGGGGGACTCACAAACATTCAGTACTTC. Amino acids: CASSPGGLTNIQYF.

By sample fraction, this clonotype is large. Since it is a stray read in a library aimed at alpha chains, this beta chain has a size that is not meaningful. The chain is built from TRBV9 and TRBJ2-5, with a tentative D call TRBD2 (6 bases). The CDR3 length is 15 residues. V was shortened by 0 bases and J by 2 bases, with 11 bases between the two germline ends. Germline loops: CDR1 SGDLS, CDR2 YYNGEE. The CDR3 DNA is TGTGCCAGCAGCGTAGCGCCTAGCGAACAAGAGACCCAGTACTTC. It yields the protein CASSVAPSEQETQYF.

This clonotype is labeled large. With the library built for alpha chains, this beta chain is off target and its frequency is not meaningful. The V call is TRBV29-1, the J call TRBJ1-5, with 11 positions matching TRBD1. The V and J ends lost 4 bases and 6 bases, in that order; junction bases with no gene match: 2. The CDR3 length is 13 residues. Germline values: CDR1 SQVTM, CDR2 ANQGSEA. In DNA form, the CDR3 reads TGCAGCGTTGGGGGGACAGGGGGTCAGCCCCAGCATTTT. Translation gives CSVGGTGGQPQHF.